This TCR beta chain was recovered during a study of blood T cell repertoires in COVID-19. V dropped 4 bases and J dropped 5; count of bases not matched to a gene: 6. The germline V gene has CDR1 SGHVS and CDR2 FQNEAQ. This CDR3 has 16 amino acids. Original processing methods: Reference gene primer amplification gave nucleated cell count estimates. Some clones are missing from TCRdb's copy, which holds only in-frame ones; the method was immunoSEQ multiplex PCR. D and trimming come from the DNA, and the V and J calls and clone size come from that table. The data show approximately 260,000 clones, about 81% seen once.

The sequence came from a young man with acute COVID-19. The source material was PBMCs or T cells enriched from blood (not recorded which). This rearrangement joins TRBV7-8 to TRBJ2-1; 12 bases fit TRBD2. The CDR3 DNA sequence: TGTGCCAGCAGCTCGGTACTAGCGGGAGGTCACAATGAGCAGTTCTTC. Protein: CASSSVLAGGHNEQFF.